The rows below give T cell receptor beta chains drawn from one sample of a study of blood T cell repertoires in COVID-19. Data came from immunoSEQ multiplex PCR; TCRdb stores just in-frame clones and leaves some out. This repertoire shows some 260,000 clones, roughly 80% found once; its top ten account for approximately 4%. Sample: PBMCs or T cells enriched from blood (not recorded which). The receptors shown here come from a man aged 30-40 years with acute COVID-19. Both conserved end residues are part of each CDR3. Only part of the rows carry a size: once, few, many, or a class if the clone is expanded.

clone_size | v_call | cdr3_aa
NA | TRBV6-5 | CASSFTSGMYTGELFF
few | TRBV18 | CASSRQDRALANVLTF
NA | TRBV25-1 | CASSEVGTADTQYF
NA | TRBV21-1 | CASSKAGRGRVCSPLHF
NA | TRBV2 | CASSEQGLLGQPQHF
few | TRBV19 | CASSRPDINTEAFF
NA | TRBV10-1 | CASSALTGNTGELFF
NA | TRBV5-4 | CASSLSETQYF
NA | TRBV28 | CASSSSLWGVKTNEKLFF
NA | TRBV5-1 | CASSSTLTGHDEAFF
NA | TRBV5-1 | CASSLTGGENTIYF